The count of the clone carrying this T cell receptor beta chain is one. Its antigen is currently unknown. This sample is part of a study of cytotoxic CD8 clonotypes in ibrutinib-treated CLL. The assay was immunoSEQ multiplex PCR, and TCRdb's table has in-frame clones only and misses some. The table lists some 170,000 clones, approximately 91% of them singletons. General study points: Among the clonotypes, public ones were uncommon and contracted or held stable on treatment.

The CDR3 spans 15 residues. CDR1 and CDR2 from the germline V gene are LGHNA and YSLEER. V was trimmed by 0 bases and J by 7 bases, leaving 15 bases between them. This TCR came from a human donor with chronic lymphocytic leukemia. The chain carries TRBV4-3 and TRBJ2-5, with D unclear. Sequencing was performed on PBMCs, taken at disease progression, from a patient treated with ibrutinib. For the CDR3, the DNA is TGCGCCAGCAGCCAAGATTACTCCACAATGTGGACCCAGTACTTC. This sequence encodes CASSQDYSTMWTQYF.